The clone carrying this T cell receptor (beta chain) was picked up one time. The entry originates in a study of blood T cell repertoires in COVID-19. Across the study: The United States, Italy and Spain were the sources of the acute and convalescent COVID-19 samples. The analysed material was cDNA or gDNA that came from T cells, B-cell-depleted T cells, or PBMCs.

In the original processing: The authors estimated nucleated cell counts from reference gene primer amplification. The protocol was immunoSEQ multiplex PCR, while the TCRdb copy is restricted to in-frame clones and leaves out a portion. That table is the source of V, J and clone size, and D and trimming were worked out from the DNA. Here the sample spans some 50,000 clones, around 84% being singletons. The CDR3 sequence is 15 residues long. Germline CDR1 reads SGHRS; CDR2 reads YFSETQ. The J segment lost 2 bases and the V segment lost 3 bases, leaving 3 bases of the junction unmatched. Material: peripheral blood. The chain uses TRBV5-1 and TRBJ2-3; 10 bases align to TRBD2. The TCR comes from a man aged 50-60 years with acute or convalescent COVID-19. CDR3 sequence reads: CASSYLAGDTDTQYF. DNA of the CDR3: TGCGCCAGCAGCTATCTAGCGGGGGACACAGATACGCAGTATTTT. The variable domain in full, completed from reference TRBV5-1 and TRBJ2-3, reads KAGVTQTPRYLIKTRGQQVTLSCSPISGHRSVSWYQQTPGQGLQFLFEYFSETQRNKGNFPGRFSGRQFSNSRSEMNVSTLELGDSALYLCASSYLAGDTDTQYFGPGTRLTVL.